A selection of T cell receptor beta chains follows, all from one sample in a study of molecular identifiers for immune sequencing clone quantification. TCRdb passed the PCR reads through MiXCR, listing each CDR3 protein once. Here the sample spans around 100,000 distinct CDR3 sequences, roughly a third being singletons. What was sequenced was naive CD8+ T cells from blood, with Jurkat cell RNA spiked in. The receptors were gathered from a human donor in good health. Some libraries in this study had Jurkat cell RNA spiked in. Both conserved end residues are part of each CDR3. Each record gives: D gene, clone size, J gene, V gene, CDR3 DNA, CDR3 protein. The D gene is left open where the match is weak. The size of a clone is reported for some rows only, either as once, few or many, or as a class for expanded clones.

NA	NA	TRBJ1-1	TRBV9	TGTGCCAGCAGCGTATCGGGGAACACTGAAGCTTTCTTT	CASSVSGNTEAFF
NA	many	TRBJ1-2	TRBV25-1	TGTGCCAGCAGTGATGTGGGGTATGGCTACACCTTC	CASSDVGYGYTF
NA	once	TRBJ2-7	TRBV10-2	TGCGCCAGCATCGGGGCAGGTTTCAACGAGCAGTACTTC	CASIGAGFNEQYF
NA	NA	TRBJ1-5	TRBV4-2	TGTGCCAGCAGCCAACTAGACAGGACCAATCAGCCCCAGCAATTT	CASSQLDRTNQPQQF
NA	many	TRBJ2-4	TRBV12-3/TRBV12-4	TGTGCCAGCGCACGGGTAGCCAAAAACATTCAGTACTTC	CASARVAKNIQYF
NA	many	TRBJ1-5	TRBV5-6	TGTGCCAGCAGCTTAGGCGATCAGCCCCAGCATTTT	CASSLGDQPQHF
NA	NA	TRBJ2-4	TRBV13	TGTGCCAGCAGCTTGGAACAAGGTGTAAACATTCGGTACTTC	CASSLEQGVNIRYF
NA	few	TRBJ1-2	TRBV19	TGTGCCAGTAGTATCATCCTAGCGTATGGCTACACCTTC	CASSIILAYGYTF
TRBD2	once	TRBJ2-3	TRBV9	TGTGCCAGCAGCGTAGGACTAGCGAGGGCAGGTACGCAGTATTTT	CASSVGLARAGTQYF
NA	few	TRBJ1-1	TRBV15	TGTGCCACCAGCAGGGGTTGGAACACTGAAGCTTTCTTT	CATSRGWNTEAFF
NA	NA	TRBJ2-7	TRBV5-6	TGTGCCAGCAGCCCGAGGATCCTCCACGAGCAGTACTTC	CASSPRILHEQYF
NA	NA	TRBJ2-5	TRBV7-9	TGTGCCAGCAGCTTACCAGCGTCCCAAGAGCCCCAGTACTTC	CASSLPASQEPQYF
TRBD1	NA	TRBJ2-2	TRBV19	TGTGCCAGCCGGGACAGAAACACCGGGGAGCTGTTTTTT	CASRDRNTGELFF
NA	many	TRBJ2-7	TRBV3-2	TGTGCCAGCAGCCCCCGGACTAGCGGGATTACCTTC	CASSPRTSGITF
TRBD2	few	TRBJ2-1	TRBV4-2	TGTGCCAGCAGCAACCCGGGACTAGAGCAGTTCTTC	CASSNPGLEQFF
TRBD2	NA	TRBJ2-1	TRBV4-2	TGTGCCAGCAGTAATAAGCGGGACGGTGAGCAGTTCTTC	CASSNKRDGEQFF